Each of the 26 T cell receptor beta chains below was sequenced from the same sample in a study of CD8 T cells in ankylosing spondylitis. TCRdb re-called the 5' RACE reads through MiXCR, storing one row per CDR3 protein. Of roughly 230,000 distinct CDR3 sequences listed, around 8% are singletons. Material: blood, either unsorted or a sorted T cell fraction (not recorded which). The receptor source for this set is a female donor with ankylosing spondylitis or in good health (not recorded which).

This clonotype was observed at least ten times. This chain connects TRBV29-1 to TRBJ2-3; D gene ambiguous. This CDR3 comprises 14 residues. The germline CDR1 and CDR2 sequences are SQVTM and ANQGSEA. The V and J ends lost 8 bases and 4 bases respectively, with 19 bases between them. The CDR3 nucleotides are TGCAGCTCTCAAGTCCCGGCTCTCGCAGATACGCAGTATTTT. Translated, it gives CSSQVPALADTQYF.

The table lists this clonotype with many counts. This chain joins TRBV15 and TRBJ2-1, with 13 bases that match TRBD2. This CDR3 is built from 18 residues. Per germline, CDR1 LNHNV and CDR2 YYDKDF (reference sequence). V was pared by 3 bases and J by 2 bases, with 7 bases of the junction left unmatched. CDR3 sequence reads: CATSSGLAGVATYNEQFF. CDR3 nucleotide sequence: TGTGCCACCAGCAGCGGACTAGCGGGAGTGGCAACCTACAATGAGCAGTTCTTC.

This clonotype was recorded at least ten times. The V and J genes are TRBV7-7 and TRBJ2-2; no definite D call. Trimming shortened V by 5 bases and J by 3 bases, and 7 bases separated the two germline ends. Germline V gene sequence: CDR1 SSHAT, CDR2 FNYEAQ (reference sequence). The CDR3 contains 13 residues. CDR3: CASSLQYTGELFF. In DNA form, the CDR3 reads TGTGCCAGCAGCCTACAGTACACCGGGGAGCTGTTTTTT.

The sample holds many counts of this clonotype. The CDR3: CSVGMTGNYGYTF. The DNA of the CDR3 is TGCAGCGTTGGCATGACAGGGAACTATGGCTACACCTTC. V gene TRBV29-1 combines with J gene TRBJ1-2; 7 bases map to TRBD1. Germline assignment: CDR1 SQVTM and CDR2 ANQGSEA. The CDR3 runs to 13 residues. The V gene end was trimmed by 4 bases and the J gene end by 2 bases; junction bases not matched to a gene: 4.

This clonotype was counted many times. The genes are TRBV5-1 and TRBJ2-1, with D possibly TRBD2 on 5 matching bases. With 0 bases removed from V and 13 bases from J, the gap between germline ends came to 11 bases. Germline CDR1 SGHRS, CDR2 YFSETQ. CDR3 size: 12 residues. CDR3 in amino acids: CASSLAGEGQFF. As DNA, the CDR3 is TGCGCCAGCAGCTTGGCCGGAGAGGGACAGTTCTTC.

This clonotype appeared many times. This chain connects TRBV4-3 to TRBJ2-7; D is possibly TRBD1 or TRBD2 (6 bases each). V shed 0 bases and J shed 0 bases, with 12 bases lying between them. Looked up from germline, CDR1 is LGHNA and CDR2 is YSLEER. The CDR3 is 16 amino acids. CDR3 residues: CASSQDFRGPSYEQYF. The CDR3 bases are TGCGCCAGCAGCCAAGATTTCCGGGGGCCCTCCTACGAGCAGTACTTC.

The sample holds many counts of this clonotype. V is TRBV30 and J is TRBJ1-3; D is undetermined. Trimming took 7 bases from V and 3 from J, leaving 10 bases between them. This CDR3 has 12 amino acids. The V gene's germline CDR1 is GTSNPN and CDR2 SVGIG (reference sequence). CDR3 bases: TGTGCCTCTACGGAGGGTGGAAACACCATATATTTT. As protein: CASTEGGNTIYF.

This clonotype has at least ten counts. V gene TRBV20-1 combines with J gene TRBJ2-3; 7 bases are a match to TRBD1. The germline gives CDR1 DFQATT, CDR2 SNEGSKA (reference sequence). Trimming cost V 1 base and J 6 bases; bases outside gene matches: 4. The CDR3 has 13 amino acids. CDR3 protein: CSARGQGADTQYF. CDR3 DNA: TGCAGTGCTAGAGGACAGGGCGCGGATACGCAGTATTTT.

This clonotype was counted many times. The rearrangement joins TRBV27 to TRBJ2-2; a possible D gene is TRBD1 (6 bases). CDR3 length: 15 residues. V was trimmed by 5 bases and J by 4 bases, leaving 14 bases between them. Germline V CDR1 and CDR2: MNHEY, SMNVEV (reference sequence). This chain's CDR3 is CASSPGQSGTGELFF. As DNA, the CDR3 is TGTGCCAGCAGTCCCGGACAGTCGGGCACCGGGGAGCTGTTTTTT.

This clonotype was detected many times. This chain uses TRBV6-5 with TRBJ1-1; the D is unclear. V lost 0 bases and J 5 bases, leaving 10 bases between the germline ends. The CDR3 has 14 residues. Germline V gives CDR1 MNHEY, CDR2 SVGAGI. This chain's CDR3 is CASSYSGRETEAFF. Here the CDR3 DNA reads TGTGCCAGCAGTTACTCCGGCCGGGAAACTGAAGCTTTCTTT.

This clonotype has a count of ten or more. The gene calls are TRBV28 and TRBJ2-4, with 7 bases lining up with TRBD2. This CDR3 has 15 residues. Germline V gives CDR1 MDHEN, CDR2 SYDVKM. V trimming: 5 bases; J trimming: 5 bases; junction bases outside the gene matches: 9. Here the CDR3 DNA reads TGTGCCAGCAGTCCCCCCCGGGACTATGAAAACATTCAGTACTTC. Translation: CASSPPRDYENIQYF.

This clonotype was seen many times. V is TRBV5-1 and J is TRBJ2-1, with D unresolved. Per germline, CDR1 SGHRS and CDR2 YFSETQ. The CDR3 extends over 15 amino acids. Deletions cut 0 bases from V and 1 base from J, with 8 bases between. The CDR3 DNA is TGCGCCAGCAGCTTGGACGTTTTTTCCTACAATGAGCAGTTCTTC. It specifies CASSLDVFSYNEQFF.

This clonotype was counted at least ten times. This chain links TRBV2 with TRBJ1-1; possible D gene TRBD1, 5 bases. V was cut by 7 bases and J by 1 base, with 22 bases left in between. The CDR3 length is 17 residues. Per germline, CDR1 SNHLY and CDR2 FYNNEI. The CDR3 DNA reads TGTGCCAGCAATAAAAGAGGGGTCAGGGTGAAGAACACTGAAGCTTTCTTT. As protein: CASNKRGVRVKNTEAFF.

V gene TRBV5-1 combines with J gene TRBJ2-1, with D possibly called TRBD1 or TRBD2 (5 bases each). The CDR3 is 15 residues long. The V gene lost 4 bases and the J gene lost 5 bases, with 16 bases spanning the gap. Germline V gene sequence: CDR1 SGHRS, CDR2 YFSETQ. CDR3 DNA: TGCGCCAGCAGCGTCCGGGACCCGGTGCACAATGAGCAGTTCTTC. Protein product: CASSVRDPVHNEQFF.

This clonotype was found many times. This chain links TRBV20-1 with TRBJ1-1; weak D call: TRBD1 (5 bases). Per germline, CDR1 DFQATT and CDR2 SNEGSKA (reference sequence). This CDR3 has 11 residues. The V end lost 6 bases, the J end lost 7 bases, and 12 bases lay between the germline ends. For the CDR3, the DNA is TGCAGTGCCCGGGACGGGTTTGAAGCTTTCTTT. It codes for CSARDGFEAFF.

In its sample, this clonotype was seen a few times. The CDR3 here is CASSTRQGKNIQYF. For the CDR3, the DNA is TGTGCCAGCAGCACTCGACAGGGTAAGAACATTCAGTACTTC. This chain links TRBV3-1 with TRBJ2-4; 7 nucleotides match TRBD1. Germline V gene data show CDR1 as LGHDT and CDR2 as YNNKEL (reference sequence). The CDR3 has 14 residues. Trimming removed 5 bases from V and 7 bases from J; junction bases left unmatched: 8.

This clonotype was found many times. The chain carries TRBV12-3 or TRBV12-4 and TRBJ2-3; tentative D call: TRBD1 (6 bases). The CDR3 runs to 14 residues. Trimming removed 5 bases at V and 1 base at J, with 10 bases between. CDR3: CASSDRSGTDTQYF. In nucleotides, the CDR3 is TGTGCCAGCAGTGACAGGTCCGGCACAGATACGCAGTATTTT.

Ten or more counts support this clonotype. The genes are TRBV12-3 or TRBV12-4 and TRBJ1-1, with no clear D. V lost 6 bases to trimming and J lost 10 bases, with 18 bases between them. The CDR3 runs 13 residues. The CDR3 DNA is TGTGCCAGCAGCTTACTGAGGACGGTAACAGCTTTCTTT. This encodes CASSLLRTVTAFF.

This clonotype came up many times. The rearrangement uses TRBV6-4 and TRBJ1-5; D possibly corresponds to TRBD1 (6 bases). Trimming left V 3 bases short and J 6 bases short, with 9 bases between. Per the germline V gene, CDR1 is MRHNA and CDR2 is SNTAGT. This CDR3 region has 13 residues. The DNA for the CDR3 is TGTGCCAGCAGTGAGGGGGCTGGTCAGCCCCAGCATTTT. Protein sequence: CASSEGAGQPQHF.

This clonotype was counted only a few times. This chain links TRBV29-1 with TRBJ1-2; 7 positions agree with TRBD1. The junction had 4 bases not matched to a gene; V was cut back by 5 bases and J by 4 bases. The germline gives CDR1 SQVTM, CDR2 ANQGSEA. The CDR3 contains 12 residues. CDR3 in amino acids: CSVQGQSYGYTF. The CDR3 DNA is TGCAGCGTTCAGGGACAGAGCTATGGCTACACCTTC.

This clonotype was observed at least ten times. The rearrangement links TRBV29-1 to TRBJ2-1, with TRBD2 matching 9 bases. The CDR3 runs to 13 residues. V lost 7 bases and J lost 5; bases outside the gene matches: 6. Germline V gene sequence: CDR1 SQVTM, CDR2 ANQGSEA. For the CDR3, the DNA is TGCAGCGCCTCGACTAGCGGCGACAATGAGCAGTTCTTC. Translated, it gives CSASTSGDNEQFF.

This clonotype was seen many times. The V and J genes are TRBV29-1 and TRBJ1-2; D ambiguous. V was shortened by 3 bases and J by 6 bases, with 11 bases between the two germline ends. The CDR3 loop spans 12 amino acids. Germline V gives CDR1 SQVTM, CDR2 ANQGSEA. The CDR3 reads CSVDWQSDGYTF. CDR3 in DNA: TGCAGCGTTGACTGGCAGAGCGATGGCTACACCTTC.

Ten or more counts support this clonotype. The chain links TRBV24-1 to TRBJ1-1, with D possibly TRBD1 on 5 matching bases. Trimming stripped 7 bases from V and 7 bases from J, with 21 bases between. CDR3 length equals 15 residues. The germline gives CDR1 KGHDR, CDR2 SFDVKD. In DNA, the CDR3 is TGTGCCACCAGGGGAGCGGGACCCCAAGACCATGAAGCTTTCTTT. The encoded protein is CATRGAGPQDHEAFF.

This clonotype was seen many times. The chain carries TRBV20-1 and TRBJ2-1; TRBD2 matches 10 bases. This CDR3 is 16 amino acids long. The germline CDR1 and CDR2 sequences are DFQATT and SNEGSKA (reference sequence). The J segment lost 4 bases and the V segment lost 3 bases, leaving 9 bases of the junction unmatched. The CDR3 DNA follows: TGCAGTGCTAGTAGCGCTAGCGGGAGTGGTTACAATGAGCAGTTCTTC. As protein: CSASSASGSGYNEQFF.

Ten or more counts support this clonotype. This rearrangement joins TRBV29-1 to TRBJ2-7, with 8 bases identical to TRBD1. CDR1 is SQVTM and CDR2 is ANQGSEA in the germline V gene. This CDR3 has 12 residues. J lost 3 bases, V lost 6 bases, and 4 bases had no gene match. CDR3 region: CSVEDRVYEQYF. Here the CDR3 DNA reads TGCAGCGTCGAGGACAGGGTCTACGAGCAGTACTTC.

There are many counts of this clonotype. In DNA form, the CDR3 reads TGTGCCAGCAGCCACAGGTGGGACGGTCGCTTACCCCACTTT. Its protein product is CASSHRWDGRLPHF. J is TRBJ1-6 and V is TRBV7-2; D possibly corresponds to TRBD1 (5 bases). The CDR3 length is 14 residues. Trimming stripped 5 bases from V and 18 bases from J, with 23 bases between. Germline V lookup: CDR1 SGHTA, CDR2 FQGNSA.